These 14 T cell receptor beta chains came from one sample sequenced in a study of a mutant IDH1 vaccine in newly diagnosed glioma. Data came from immunoSEQ multiplex PCR; TCRdb stores just in-frame clones and leaves some out. Among 50,000 to 65,000 clones listed, more than 60% were seen once. Time point in this sample: baseline, week 1 (first vaccination visit). The treatment was: pre-vaccination baseline after standard-of-care therapy. Sequencing was performed on PBMCs, taken from a glioma patient treated with radiotherapy, temozolomide or both. These receptors came from a woman between 35 and 50 years old with glioma.

J is TRBJ2-7 and V is TRBV7-6; no reliable D call. The DNA end is a closer match to TRBJ2-5, so the J assignment may be wrong. The CDR3 is 13 residues long. Germline V gives CDR1 SGHVS, CDR2 FNYEAQ. The CDR3 sequence is CASSLDTEETQYF. Written as DNA, the CDR3 is TGTGCCAGCAGCTTAGACACAGAAGAGACCCAGTACTTC.

The gene calls are TRBV15 and TRBJ1-6, with a tentative D call TRBD1 (5 bases). The CDR3 sequence is 13 residues long. Looked up from germline, CDR1 is LNHNV and CDR2 is YYDKDF (reference sequence). V lost 5 bases, J lost 17 bases, and 19 bases lay in between. The CDR3 nucleotides are TGTGCCACCAGCCCAAGACAGCCCAGTACGGTCCACTTT. Residues: CATSPRQPSTVHF.

This chain uses TRBV10-3 with TRBJ2-7; 8 nucleotides align to TRBD2. The CDR3 consists of 15 residues. Germline V gene data show CDR1 as ENHRY and CDR2 as SYGVKD. V was pared by 2 bases and J by 4 bases, with 7 bases of the junction left unmatched. The CDR3 nucleotides read TGTGCCATCAGTGAGCGAGCGGGGGAGTCGTACGAGCAGTACTTC. Amino acids: CAISERAGESYEQYF.

The J gene is TRBJ1-2, the V gene TRBV6-1; a possible D gene is TRBD1 (5 bases). The germline CDR1 and CDR2 sequences are MNHNS and SASEGT. The CDR3 spans 16 residues. Trimming shortened V by 2 bases and J by 4 bases, and 17 bases separated the two germline ends. CDR3 in DNA: TGTGCCAGCAGTGAACTGTCAGGGACGGAGGGCTATGGCTACACCTTC. The encoded protein is CASSELSGTEGYGYTF.

The chain uses TRBV5-1 and TRBJ2-2, with 10 nucleotides matching TRBD2. The CDR3 consists of 15 residues. Germline assignment: CDR1 SGHRS and CDR2 YFSETQ. The J segment lost 5 bases and the V segment lost 5 bases, leaving 6 bases of the junction unmatched. The CDR3: CASRVASGGTGELFF. In DNA, the CDR3 is TGCGCCAGCAGAGTCGCTAGCGGGGGAACCGGGGAGCTGTTTTTT.

This chain joins TRBV19 and TRBJ1-5; D is undetermined. The V gene's germline CDR1 is LNHDA and CDR2 SQIVND (reference sequence). This CDR3 has 15 residues. Trimming pared 4 bases from V and 2 bases from J, leaving 12 bases between. CDR3 protein: CASSTYLEGNQPQHF. CDR3 in DNA: TGTGCCAGTAGTACCTACCTTGAGGGCAATCAGCCCCAGCATTTT.

The chain is built from TRBV5-4 and TRBJ2-1; 8 bases line up with TRBD2. Unmatched junction bases numbered 10, after V lost 0 bases and J lost 8 bases. The V gene's germline CDR1 is SGHNT and CDR2 YYREEE (reference sequence). This CDR3 region has 16 residues. The CDR3 DNA sequence: TGTGCCAGCAGCTTGGTGCTAACGGGGGGGCCCGATGAGCAGTTCTTC. This gives the protein CASSLVLTGGPDEQFF.

This clone showed up just a few times. This chain joins TRBV5-1 and TRBJ1-1; D ambiguous. CDR3 length equals 13 residues. Germline CDR1 and CDR2: SGHRS and YFSETQ. The V and J ends lost 1 base and 1 base respectively, with 5 bases between them. The CDR3 DNA follows: TGCGCCAGCAGCTTGCAGCCGAACACTGAAGCTTTCTTT. Translating gives CASSLQPNTEAFF.

This clone has only one observation. This rearrangement joins TRBV7-9 to TRBJ1-1; D uncertain. The CDR3 totals 15 residues. V dropped 8 bases and J dropped 2 bases, with 18 bases sitting between them. Germline assignment: CDR1 SEHNR and CDR2 FQNEAQ (reference sequence). The DNA for the CDR3 is TGTGCCAGCCACGAGACAAGAGGATCCAACACTGAAGCTTTCTTT. This sequence encodes CASHETRGSNTEAFF.

CDR3 amino acids: CASSPRVGINSPLHF. CDR3 DNA sequence: TGTGCCAGCAGCCCAAGGGTGGGGATTAATTCACCCCTCCACTTT. The chain couples TRBV5-4 to TRBJ1-6, with D hard to call. Germline V gives CDR1 SGHNT, CDR2 YYREEE (reference sequence). The CDR3 is 15 residues long. Trimming left V 4 bases short and J 6 bases short, with 14 bases between.

CDR3 sequence: CASTPGTANNYGYTF. Written as DNA, the CDR3 is TGTGCCAGCACCCCCGGGACAGCCAATAACTATGGCTACACCTTC. The gene calls are TRBV2 and TRBJ1-2; 7 bases agree with TRBD1. Losses at the gene ends were 7 bases for V and 1 base for J; bases not matched to a gene: 9. The germline gives CDR1 SNHLY, CDR2 FYNNEI. This CDR3 region has 15 residues.

The rearrangement joins TRBV7-2 to TRBJ1-1, with D perhaps matching TRBD1 (6 bases). The V gene's germline CDR1 is SGHTA and CDR2 FQGNSA. The length of the CDR3 is 14 residues. V lost 1 base and J 4 bases, leaving 10 bases between the germline ends. Here the CDR3 DNA reads TGTGCCAGCAGCTTAGGAGGGGGTGTCACTGAAGCTTTCTTT. It yields the protein CASSLGGGVTEAFF.

The chain combines TRBV6-1 with TRBJ1-4; TRBD1 matches at 8 bases. V lost 6 bases to trimming and J lost 8 bases; unmatched junction nucleotides: 5. The CDR3 is 13 residues long. The germline V gene has CDR1 MNHNS and CDR2 SASEGT. The CDR3 DNA reads as TGTGCCAGCAGGACAGGGGATCGAGAAAAACTGTTTTTT. Encoded protein: CASRTGDREKLFF.

The chain has TRBV25-1 and TRBJ2-5; 9 nucleotides align to TRBD1. This CDR3 has 15 residues. The V gene end was trimmed by 4 bases and the J gene end by 1 base; junction bases not matched to a gene: 4. CDR1 is MGHDK and CDR2 is SYGVNS in the germline V gene. For the CDR3, the DNA is TGTGCCAGCAGTGCCTCGACAGGGGGCCAAGAGACCCAGTACTTC. Protein sequence: CASSASTGGQETQYF.